One and the same sample provided the 21 T cell receptor beta chains below, sequenced in a study of cytomegalovirus exposure and HLA in healthy donors. 60 Vbeta and 13 Jbeta primers were used in PCR. Profiling relied on immunoSEQ multiplex PCR, and the TCRdb table lists in-frame clones only, not all of them. The table records roughly 180,000 clones, 85% of them present only once. Sequenced: PBMCs. The receptors shown here come from a boy aged 2 to 9 in good health and CMV-seronegative.

The chain has TRBV15 and TRBJ1-4, with 7 bases matching TRBD1. The germline gives CDR1 LNHNV, CDR2 YYDKDF (reference sequence). The CDR3 extends over 18 amino acids. The V segment lost 7 bases and the J segment 8 bases; nucleotides outside the gene matches: 22. CDR3 in DNA: TGTGCCACCAACAACAAGTCCGTGGGGAACAGGGGTGTCGAAAAACTGTTTTTT. This sequence encodes CATNNKSVGNRGVEKLFF.

This chain links TRBV6-6 with TRBJ2-6, with D tentatively TRBD1 (6 bases). The CDR3 runs 14 residues. From germline, CDR1 is MNHNY and CDR2 SVGAGI (reference sequence). Here the CDR3 reads CASQGSPGANVLTF. The DNA for the CDR3 is TGTGCATCCCAGGGGTCACCTGGGGCCAACGTCCTGACTTTC.

The chain employs TRBV7-8 and TRBJ1-1, with D perhaps TRBD1 (6 bases). Germline V gene lookup returns CDR1 SGHVS and CDR2 FQNEAQ. CDR3 length: 13 residues. The ends were cut back, 7 bases at V and 5 bases at J, with 14 bases in the middle. The CDR3 spells CASIQLQGTEAFF. The CDR3 DNA reads as TGTGCCAGCATCCAATTACAGGGAACTGAAGCTTTCTTT.

This clone was counted between two and nine times. The chain is built from TRBV25-1 and TRBJ2-3, with 12 bases lining up with TRBD1. This CDR3 has 16 residues. Germline-derived CDR1 and CDR2 are MGHDK and SYGVNS. V gave up 2 bases and J gave up 6 bases; unmatched junction bases: 6. The CDR3 reads CASSEGTGGARDTQYF. CDR3 sequence (DNA): TGTGCCAGCAGTGAAGGGACAGGGGGCGCGAGGGATACGCAGTATTTT.

CDR3 amino acids: CASSNDRGSNYGYTF. The CDR3 DNA reads TGTGCCAGTAGTAATGACAGGGGGTCTAACTATGGCTACACCTTC. The genes are TRBV19 and TRBJ1-2; TRBD1 aligns across 9 bases. Germline CDR1 reads LNHDA; CDR2 reads SQIVND (reference sequence). CDR3 length equals 15 residues. J was trimmed by 0 bases and V by 4 bases; bases with no gene match: 3.

This sequence joins TRBV4-1 and TRBJ1-1; maybe TRBD1 (6 bases). The V end was cut by 0 bases, the J end by 2 bases, with 10 bases between. This CDR3 region has 15 residues. Germline CDR1 is MGHRA and CDR2 is YSYEKL. The CDR3 region is CASSQDRGINTEAFF. The CDR3 nucleotides read TGCGCCAGCAGCCAAGACAGGGGCATCAACACTGAAGCTTTCTTT.

The chain is built from TRBV2 and TRBJ2-3; 8 bases line up with TRBD2. From germline, CDR1 is SNHLY and CDR2 FYNNEI. V trimming: 10 bases; J trimming: 3 bases; junction bases outside the gene matches: 15. This CDR3 region has 16 residues. The CDR3 DNA is TGTGCCACAACCGGTCAGCCGGGACTAGATACAGATACGCAGTATTTT. This encodes CATTGQPGLDTDTQYF.

V and J are TRBV30 and TRBJ2-3; a possible D gene is TRBD1 (6 bases). This CDR3 has 17 residues. Germline V gives CDR1 GTSNPN, CDR2 SVGIG (reference sequence). CDR3 protein: CALTTGKLSFGTDTQYF. CDR3 in DNA: TGTGCTTTGACTACAGGGAAATTGTCGTTCGGCACAGATACGCAGTATTTT.

The rearrangement uses TRBV7-9 and TRBJ1-3; D perhaps matches TRBD1 (5 bases). The CDR3 has 15 amino acids. Germline loops: CDR1 SEHNR, CDR2 FQNEAQ (reference sequence). Trimming pared 5 bases from V and 0 bases from J, leaving 11 bases between. The CDR3 nucleotides are TGTGCCAGCAGCCAGGGCCTTCCCTCTGGAAACACCATATATTTT. Its protein is CASSQGLPSGNTIYF.

The chain is built from TRBV9 and TRBJ1-6; D ambiguous. Germline CDR1 is SGDLS and CDR2 is YYNGEE. V lost 4 bases and J 6 bases, leaving 11 bases between the germline ends. The CDR3 totals 14 residues. CDR3 nucleotide sequence: TGTGCCAGCAGCACCCGAGGCGCTAATTCACCCCTCCACTTT. Translation gives CASSTRGANSPLHF.

This clone has just one count. The chain uses TRBV29-1 and TRBJ1-4; D gene uncertain. The V gene lost 4 bases and the J gene lost 0 bases, with 15 bases spanning the gap. The germline CDR1 and CDR2 sequences are SQVTM and ANQGSEA. The CDR3 is 16 amino acids. The CDR3 is CSVVGGPSATNEKLFF. CDR3 bases: TGCAGCGTTGTAGGCGGGCCTAGTGCAACTAATGAAAAACTGTTTTTT.

The CDR3: CASRRASGSYEQYF. In DNA, the CDR3 is TGTGCCAGCAGAAGGGCTAGCGGGAGTTACGAGCAGTACTTC. This rearrangement joins TRBV7-2 to TRBJ2-7; TRBD2 agrees at 10 bases. The CDR3 totals 14 residues. Germline assignment: CDR1 SGHTA and CDR2 FQGNSA. V dropped 6 bases and J dropped 4; count of bases not matched to a gene: 6. The full variable domain, completed using reference TRBV7-2 and TRBJ2-7, is GAGVSQSPSNKVTEKGKDVELRCDPISGHTALYWYRQSLGQGLEFLIYFQGNSAPDKSGLPSDRFSAERTGGSVSTLTIQRTQQEDSAVYLCASRRASGSYEQYFGPGTRLTVT.

The chain joins TRBV7-2 to TRBJ1-5; 10 bases match TRBD1. The CDR3 is 15 amino acids. CDR1 and CDR2 from the germline V gene are SGHTA and FQGNSA. V dropped 3 bases and J dropped 3; count of bases not matched to a gene: 2. CDR3 sequence: CASSFDRGHNQPQHF. In DNA form, the CDR3 reads TGTGCCAGCAGCTTCGACAGGGGGCACAATCAGCCCCAGCATTTT.

This clone was detected only a few times. The chain employs TRBV6-1 and TRBJ1-2, with D possibly TRBD1 on 5 matching bases. The CDR3 spans 13 residues. Germline CDR1 MNHNS, CDR2 SASEGT. Trimming stripped 7 bases from V and 1 base from J, with 10 bases between. CDR3 bases: TGTGCCAGCACCCGGGACTATAACTATGGCTACACCTTC. Amino acids: CASTRDYNYGYTF.

The rearrangement uses TRBV4-1 and TRBJ2-5; a weak D match, TRBD1 (6 bases). V was clipped by 4 bases and J by 7 bases, with 22 bases between them. The germline CDR1 and CDR2 sequences are MGHRA and YSYEKL. The CDR3 contains 16 residues. The CDR3 bases are TGCGCCAGCAGCCCATCCATAGGACAGAGAGGTGGGACCCAGTACTTC. Translating it yields CASSPSIGQRGGTQYF.

This chain links TRBV5-6 with TRBJ1-2; D ambiguous. This CDR3 region has 16 residues. Germline V gives CDR1 SGHDT, CDR2 YYEEEE. V lost 7 bases to trimming and J lost 4 bases, with 23 bases between them. The DNA for the CDR3 is TGTGCCAGCTCCCCGACTACAGCAGGCCCCAGCTATGGCTACACCTTC. As protein: CASSPTTAGPSYGYTF.

V and J are TRBV11-2 and TRBJ2-3; TRBD2 might be the D (5 bases). Germline V CDR1 and CDR2: SGHAT, FQNNGV. V lost 3 bases and J 1 base, leaving 17 bases between the germline ends. The CDR3 totals 17 residues. CDR3 protein: CASSFGEWRRGTDTQYF. Here the CDR3 DNA reads TGTGCCAGCAGCTTCGGGGAGTGGAGACGGGGCACAGATACGCAGTATTTT.

V gene TRBV19 combines with J gene TRBJ2-7; D is possibly TRBD2 (6 bases). This CDR3 is built from 13 residues. CDR1 LNHDA and CDR2 SQIVND come from the germline V gene (reference sequence). The ends were cut back, 6 bases at V and 2 bases at J, with 11 bases in the middle. In DNA form, the CDR3 reads TGTGCCAGTAGCACGGGACTGACCTACGAGCAGTACTTC. It yields the protein CASSTGLTYEQYF.

This clone was recorded only once. The chain recombines TRBV28 with TRBJ1-6; D perhaps matches TRBD1 (5 bases). Germline-derived CDR1 and CDR2 are MDHEN and SYDVKM. The germline V and J ends were trimmed by 3 bases and 2 bases, with 8 bases remaining between them. The CDR3 is 15 amino acids. The chain's CDR3 is CASSFQGTYNSPLHF. The CDR3 DNA reads TGTGCCAGCAGTTTTCAGGGCACCTATAATTCACCCCTCCACTTT.

The chain joins TRBV4-1 to TRBJ1-2, with 8 bases matching TRBD1. V gave up 1 base and J gave up 4 bases; unmatched junction bases: 17. CDR1 MGHRA and CDR2 YSYEKL come from the germline V gene. The CDR3 spans 19 residues. As DNA, the CDR3 is TGCGCCAGCAGCCAAGGAACCATACTCGGCAGGGACAGGAGCTATGGCTACACCTTC. It specifies CASSQGTILGRDRSYGYTF.

The J gene is TRBJ2-6, the V gene TRBV7-8, with unresolved D. Looked up from germline, CDR1 is SGHVS and CDR2 is FQNEAQ. The CDR3 runs to 16 residues. V lost 1 base and J lost 0, with 7 bases in between. CDR3 protein: CASSLGEPSGANVLTF. The CDR3 DNA sequence: TGTGCCAGCAGCTTAGGAGAACCCTCTGGGGCCAACGTCCTGACTTTC.